These T cell receptor beta chains were read from a single sample in a study of T cell responses to AZD1222 COVID-19 vaccine. Libraries were prepared by immunoSEQ multiplex PCR; TCRdb keeps only in-frame clonotypes and omits some of them. The repertoire holds 170,000 or so clones, with about 85% as singletons. The sample in question was peripheral blood, obtained on day 0 of AZD1222 vaccination. The receptors stem from an adult in good health. CDR3s include the opening cysteine and the closing phenylalanine or tryptophan. D genes are given only for firm matches. Only some rows state a clone size, as once, few, many or a class for expanded clones.

>.|TRBJ2-2|.|TRBV6-1
TGTGCCAGCAGTTATAACACCGGGGAGCTGTTTTTT
CASSYNTGELFF
>.|TRBJ1-2|TRBD1|TRBV14
TGTGCCAGCAGCCAACGAGGGTCGACAGGGGAGGTTTACTATGGCTACACCTTC
CASSQRGSTGEVYYGYTF
>few|TRBJ2-7|.|TRBV28
TGTGCCAGCAGTATTACCTACGAGCAGTACTTC
CASSITYEQYF
>.|TRBJ1-5|.|TRBV9
TGTGCCAGCAGCGCAGACAGTGGTGGCAATCAGCCCCAGCATTTT
CASSADSGGNQPQHF
>.|TRBJ2-5|.|TRBV6-1
TGTGCCAGCAGTGAGGTCCTATGGGAGACCCAGTACTTC
CASSEVLWETQYF
>.|TRBJ1-6|TRBD1|TRBV28
TGTGCCACTGGGGGACAGGGTAATTCACCCCTCCACTTT
CATGGQGNSPLHF
>.|TRBJ1-5|TRBD1|TRBV19
TGTGCCAGTAGTACGGACAGGGCTGGCAATCAGCCCCAGCATTTT
CASSTDRAGNQPQHF
>once|TRBJ1-1|.|TRBV5-6
TGTGCCAGCAGCTTGTGGGGGGATACCCTTAACACTGAAGCTTTCTTT
CASSLWGDTLNTEAFF
>.|TRBJ2-7|TRBD2|TRBV7-3
TGTGCCAGCAGCTTAACGGGAGGGGACGAGCAGTACTTC
CASSLTGGDEQYF
>.|TRBJ2-5|TRBD2|TRBV3-1/TRBV3-2
TGTGCCAGCAGCCAAGAGAGGTCTAGCGGGAACCAAGAGACCCAGTACTTC
CASSQERSSGNQETQYF
>.|TRBJ2-1|.|TRBV19
TGTGCCAGTAGTATGACCCCCTACAATGAGCAGTTCTTC
CASSMTPYNEQFF
>.|TRBJ2-1|TRBD1|TRBV5-1
TGCGCCAGCAGCTCGTCTTCAGGGGGCTTGAGCTCCTACAATGAGCAGTTCTTC
CASSSSSGGLSSYNEQFF
>.|TRBJ1-2|TRBD1|TRBV30
TGTGCCTGCCCCCAGGGGGCAGGGTATGGCTACACCTTC
CACPQGAGYGYTF
>.|TRBJ2-1|TRBD2|TRBV5-6
TGTGCCAGCAGCTTAAGGACTAGCGGGAGATATGAGCAGTTCTTC
CASSLRTSGRYEQFF
>.|TRBJ2-1|TRBD2|TRBV5-4
TGTGCCAGCAGCGCTAGCGGGAGGGGATTGAATGAGCAGTTCTTC
CASSASGRGLNEQFF
>.|TRBJ2-4|.|TRBV20-1
TGCAGTGCTAGAAAAGGGGGGGATCAGTACTTC
CSARKGGDQYF
>.|TRBJ1-5|TRBD1|TRBV6-2/TRBV6-3
TGTGCCAGCAGCATTCGACAGGGTGACCAGCCCCAGCATTTT
CASSIRQGDQPQHF
>.|TRBJ1-3|.|TRBV6-5
TGTGCCAGCAGTTACTCGATAGGGGTTGGAAACACCATATATTTT
CASSYSIGVGNTIYF
>.|TRBJ1-2|.|TRBV5-1
TGCGCCAGTAAAACGCGAACAGGCTCTAGCTATGGCTACACCTTC
CASKTRTGSSYGYTF
>.|TRBJ1-5|TRBD1|TRBV7-9
TGTGCCAGCAGGGACGGGACAGGGAGCAATCAGCCCCAGCATTTT
CASRDGTGSNQPQHF
>.|TRBJ1-5|.|TRBV5-5
TGTGCCAGCAGCTTGGAACAGGGCCAACTAAGCAATCAGCCCCAGCATTTT
CASSLEQGQLSNQPQHF
>few|TRBJ1-1|.|TRBV5-6
TGTGCCAGCAGTTCTGGAGAGACTCGGGTTATGAACACTGAAGCTTTCTTT
CASSSGETRVMNTEAFF
>.|TRBJ2-7|.|TRBV7-9
TGTGCCAGCAGCTCCTACCTCGACAGGAACTCCTACGAGCAGTACTTC
CASSSYLDRNSYEQYF
>few|TRBJ1-6|.|TRBV7-2
TGTGCCAGCAGCTTAGGCATCTATAATTCACCCCTCCACTTT
CASSLGIYNSPLHF
>.|TRBJ2-1|.|TRBV2
TGTGCCAGCAGTGAATTTGGGCCGGGAGCTCCCTACAATGAGCAGTTCTTC
CASSEFGPGAPYNEQFF
>.|TRBJ2-4|TRBD2|TRBV30
TGTGCCTGGAGTGTGTTGTGGCGGGAGGGCCCGAAAAACATTCAGTACTTC
CAWSVLWREGPKNIQYF
>few|TRBJ2-1|TRBD1|TRBV18
TGTGCCAGCTCACCCCGAACAGGGGTCTACAATGAGCAGTTCTTC
CASSPRTGVYNEQFF
>.|TRBJ1-2|.|TRBV19
TGTGCCACCCGGCCTATCGGGGGCGCTGGCTACACCTTC
CATRPIGGAGYTF
>few|TRBJ1-5|.|TRBV11-2
TGTGCCAGCAGCTTAGTCGGGGGCCAGCCCCAGCATTTT
CASSLVGGQPQHF
>.|TRBJ2-1|.|TRBV3-1/TRBV3-2
TGTGCCAGCAGCCCGAGAAGGGATCCCCCTTCCAATGAGCAGTTCTTC
CASSPRRDPPSNEQFF